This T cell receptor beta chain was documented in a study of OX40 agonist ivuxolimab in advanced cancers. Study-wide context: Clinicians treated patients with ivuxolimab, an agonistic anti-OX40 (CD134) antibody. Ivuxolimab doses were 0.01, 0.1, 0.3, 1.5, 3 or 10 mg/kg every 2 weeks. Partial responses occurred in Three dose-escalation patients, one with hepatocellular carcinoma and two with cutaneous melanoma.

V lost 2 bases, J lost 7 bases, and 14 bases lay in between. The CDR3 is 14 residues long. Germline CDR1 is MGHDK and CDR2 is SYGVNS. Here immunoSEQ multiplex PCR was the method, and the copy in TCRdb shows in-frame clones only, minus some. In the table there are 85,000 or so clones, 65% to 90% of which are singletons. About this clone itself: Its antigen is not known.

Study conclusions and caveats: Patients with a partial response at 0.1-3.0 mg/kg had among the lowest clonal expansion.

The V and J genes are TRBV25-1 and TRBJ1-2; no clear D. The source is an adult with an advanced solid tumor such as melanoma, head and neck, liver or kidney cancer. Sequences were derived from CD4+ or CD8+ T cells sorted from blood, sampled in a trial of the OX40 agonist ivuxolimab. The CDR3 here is CASSEVFFESGYTF. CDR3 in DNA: TGTGCCAGCAGTGAAGTGTTCTTCGAGAGTGGCTACACCTTC.